The present entry profiles one T cell receptor beta chain with its context. No antigen is known for it. The PCR employed 60 Vbeta primers together with 13 Jbeta primers. The data were produced by immunoSEQ multiplex PCR, yet TCRdb's version contains in-frame clones alone and is incomplete. The sample records 250,000 to 350,000 clones, roughly 88% being singletons. Healthy bone marrow donors made up the cohort. The data were taken from a study of cytomegalovirus exposure and HLA in healthy donors. The study, taken as a whole, reports: Sequencing artifact likely explains a cluster of highly shared sequence variants. Trimming of TCR beta V- and J-genes showed a link, identified in a later analysis, to a missense DCLRE1C variant. Per published accounts, TCR beta sequences correctly predicted the HLA-A and HLA-B alleles of most subjects.

Losses at the gene ends were 4 bases for V and 5 bases for J; bases not matched to a gene: 6. Germline V gene sequence: CDR1 SQVTM, CDR2 ANQGSEA. The CDR3 loop spans 14 amino acids. The genes are TRBV29-1 and TRBJ2-7, with 12 bases fitting TRBD1. This receptor was obtained from a middle-aged man in good health and CMV-seropositive. Sequenced: PBMCs. CDR3 bases: TGCAGCGTTGCGGCCGGGACAGGGGGCCACGAGCAGTACTTC. This encodes CSVAAGTGGHEQYF.